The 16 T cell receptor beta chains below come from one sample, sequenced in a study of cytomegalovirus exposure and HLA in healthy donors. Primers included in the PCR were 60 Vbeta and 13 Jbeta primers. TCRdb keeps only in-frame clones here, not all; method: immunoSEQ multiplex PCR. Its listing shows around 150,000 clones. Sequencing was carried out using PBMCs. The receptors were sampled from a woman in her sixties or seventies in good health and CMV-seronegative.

In nucleotides, the CDR3 is TGTGCCAGCAGGAGGGTGGGTGGCTATCAGCCCCAGCATTTT. Protein: CASRRVGGYQPQHF. The chain uses TRBV27 and TRBJ1-5, with D hard to call. V was pared by 6 bases and J by 5 bases, with 14 bases between. This CDR3 contains 14 residues. Per the germline V gene, CDR1 is MNHEY and CDR2 is SMNVEV (reference sequence).

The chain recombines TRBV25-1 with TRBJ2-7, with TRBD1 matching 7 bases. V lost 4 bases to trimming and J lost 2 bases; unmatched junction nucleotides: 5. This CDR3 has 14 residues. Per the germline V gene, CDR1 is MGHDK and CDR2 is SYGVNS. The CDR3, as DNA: TGTGCCAGCAGTGGACAGGGTGGGACCTACGAGCAGTACTTC. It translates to CASSGQGGTYEQYF.

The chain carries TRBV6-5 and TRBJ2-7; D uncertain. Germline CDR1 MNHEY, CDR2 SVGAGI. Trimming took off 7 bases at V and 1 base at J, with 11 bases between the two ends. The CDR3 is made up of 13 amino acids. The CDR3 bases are TGTGCCAGCACCTCTCCAGGTTCCTACGAGCAGTACTTC. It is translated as CASTSPGSYEQYF.

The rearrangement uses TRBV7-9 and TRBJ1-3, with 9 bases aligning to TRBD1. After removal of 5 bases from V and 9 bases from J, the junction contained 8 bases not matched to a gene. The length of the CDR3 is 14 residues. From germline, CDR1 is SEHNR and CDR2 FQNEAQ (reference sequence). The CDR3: CASSRGQGISTIYF. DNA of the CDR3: TGTGCCAGCAGCCGGGGACAGGGTATTAGCACCATATATTTT. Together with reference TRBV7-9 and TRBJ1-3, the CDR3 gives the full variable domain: DTGVSQNPRHKITKRGQNVTFRCDPISEHNRLYWYRQTLGQGPEFLTYFQNEAQLEKSRLLSDRFSAERPKGSFSTLEIQRTEQGDSAMYLCASSRGQGISTIYFGEGSWLTVV.

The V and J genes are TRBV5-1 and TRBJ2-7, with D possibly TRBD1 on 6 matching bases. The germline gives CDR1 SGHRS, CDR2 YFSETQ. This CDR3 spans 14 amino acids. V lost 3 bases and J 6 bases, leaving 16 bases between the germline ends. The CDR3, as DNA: TGCGCCAGCAGCTCGGACAGCTCCCCGGTCGAGCAGTACTTC. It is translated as CASSSDSSPVEQYF.

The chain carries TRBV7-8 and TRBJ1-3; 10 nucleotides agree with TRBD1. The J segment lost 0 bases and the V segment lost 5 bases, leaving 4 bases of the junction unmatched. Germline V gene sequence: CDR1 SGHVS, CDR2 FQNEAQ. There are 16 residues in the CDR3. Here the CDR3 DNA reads TGTGCCAGCAGCGCAGGACAGGGGGGCTCTGGAAACACCATATATTTT. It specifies CASSAGQGGSGNTIYF.

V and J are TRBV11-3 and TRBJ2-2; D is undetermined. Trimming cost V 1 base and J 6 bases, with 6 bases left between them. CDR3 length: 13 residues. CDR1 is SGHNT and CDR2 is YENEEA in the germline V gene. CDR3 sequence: CASSLVDAGELFF. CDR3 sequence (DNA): TGTGCCAGCAGCTTAGTAGATGCCGGGGAGCTGTTTTTT.

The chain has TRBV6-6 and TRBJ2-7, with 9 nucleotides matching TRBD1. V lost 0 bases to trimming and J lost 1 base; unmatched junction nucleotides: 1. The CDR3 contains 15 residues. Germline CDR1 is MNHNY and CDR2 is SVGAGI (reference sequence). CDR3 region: CASSYSGTGSYEQYF. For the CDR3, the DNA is TGTGCCAGCAGTTACTCTGGGACAGGGTCCTACGAGCAGTACTTC.

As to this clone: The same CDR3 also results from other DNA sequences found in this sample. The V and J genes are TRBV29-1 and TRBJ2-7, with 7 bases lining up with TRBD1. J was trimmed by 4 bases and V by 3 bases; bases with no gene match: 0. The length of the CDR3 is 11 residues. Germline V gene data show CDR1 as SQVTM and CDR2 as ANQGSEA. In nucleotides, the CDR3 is TGCAGCGTTGACAGGGGGTACGAGCAGTACTTC. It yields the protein CSVDRGYEQYF.

The CDR3 sequence: CASSHIQGSSGANVLTF. Written as DNA, the CDR3 is TGTGCCAGCAGCCATATCCAGGGAAGCTCTGGGGCCAACGTCCTGACTTTC. The chain carries TRBV7-9 and TRBJ2-6, with D tentatively TRBD1 (5 bases). Germline V gives CDR1 SEHNR, CDR2 FQNEAQ (reference sequence). CDR3 length equals 17 residues. Trimming took 5 bases from V and 0 from J, leaving 14 bases between them.

The CDR3 here is CASSEEGERTQYF. For the CDR3, the DNA is TGTGCCAGCTCAGAGGAGGGAGAGAGGACCCAGTACTTC. V usage is TRBV18 and J usage is TRBJ2-5; TRBD2 is a possible D gene (6 bases). V was pared by 5 bases and J by 7 bases, with 14 bases between. CDR3 size: 13 residues. In germline, CDR1 is KGHSH, CDR2 LQKENI.

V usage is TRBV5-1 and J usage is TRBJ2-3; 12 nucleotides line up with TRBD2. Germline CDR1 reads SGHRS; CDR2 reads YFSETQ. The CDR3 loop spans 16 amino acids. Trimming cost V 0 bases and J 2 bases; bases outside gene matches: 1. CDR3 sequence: CASSLGTSGNTDTQYF. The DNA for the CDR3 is TGCGCCAGCAGCTTGGGGACTAGCGGGAACACAGATACGCAGTATTTT.

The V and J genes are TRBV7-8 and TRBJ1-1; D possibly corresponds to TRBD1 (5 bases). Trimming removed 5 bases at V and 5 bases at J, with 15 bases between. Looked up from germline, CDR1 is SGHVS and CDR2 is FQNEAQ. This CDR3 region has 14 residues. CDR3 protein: CASSLRQGRTEAFF. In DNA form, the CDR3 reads TGTGCCAGCAGCCTCAGGCAGGGTCGGACTGAAGCTTTCTTT. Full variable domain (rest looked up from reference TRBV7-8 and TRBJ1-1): GAGVSQSPRYKVAKRGQDVALRCDPISGHVSLFWYQQALGQGPEFLTYFQNEAQLDKSGLPSDRFFAERPEGSVSTLKIQRTQQEDSAVYLCASSLRQGRTEAFFGQGTRLTVV.

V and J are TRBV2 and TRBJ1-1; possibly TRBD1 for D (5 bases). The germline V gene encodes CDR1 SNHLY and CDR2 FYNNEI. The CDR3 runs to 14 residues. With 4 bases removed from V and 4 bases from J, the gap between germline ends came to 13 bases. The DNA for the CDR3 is TGTGCCAGCAGTGGGGACTGGGAGGGCACTGAAGCTTTCTTT. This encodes CASSGDWEGTEAFF.

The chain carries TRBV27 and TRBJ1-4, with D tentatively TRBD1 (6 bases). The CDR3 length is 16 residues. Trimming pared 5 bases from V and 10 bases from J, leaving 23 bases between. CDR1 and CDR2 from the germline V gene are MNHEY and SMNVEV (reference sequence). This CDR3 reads CASSRGWTAPSPKLFF. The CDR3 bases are TGTGCCAGCAGTAGGGGGTGGACAGCCCCGTCCCCAAAACTGTTTTTT.

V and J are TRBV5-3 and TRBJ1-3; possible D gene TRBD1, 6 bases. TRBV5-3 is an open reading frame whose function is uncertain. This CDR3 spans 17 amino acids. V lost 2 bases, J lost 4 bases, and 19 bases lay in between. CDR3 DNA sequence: TGTGCCAGAAGCTTTGATCAGGGGACGCCCCAAGGAAACACCATATATTTT. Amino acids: CARSFDQGTPQGNTIYF.